Listed here is a single TCR beta chain. Some clones are missing from TCRdb's copy, which holds only in-frame ones; the method was immunoSEQ multiplex PCR. The data show tens of thousands of clones, more than 85% seen once. The CDR3 consists of 17 residues. Losses at the gene ends were 8 bases for V and 3 bases for J; bases not matched to a gene: 18. Germline CDR1 reads PRHDT; CDR2 reads FYEKMQ (reference sequence). This entry belongs to a study of technical replicates of blood from a handful of donors. The chain recombines TRBV13 with TRBJ2-5; 7 bases are shared with TRBD2. This clonotype was obtained from a human donor in good health. The specimen sequenced was T cells isolated from PBMCs. CDR3: CASSRGMGESGEETQYF. The DNA of the CDR3 is TGTGCCAGCTCCCGGGGCATGGGAGAAAGCGGGGAAGAGACCCAGTACTTC.